This T cell receptor beta chain was sequenced in a study of blood T cell repertoires in COVID-19. This CDR3 spans 14 amino acids. J lost 2 bases, V lost 4 bases, and 3 bases had no gene match. In germline, CDR1 is MGHRA, CDR2 YSYEKL. Measured with immunoSEQ multiplex PCR; TCRdb has only the in-frame clones, and not every one. The table has some 130,000 clones, 90% seen once. Material for sequencing was peripheral blood. This sequence originates from a man between 45 and 60 years old with active COVID-19. The chain couples TRBV4-1 to TRBJ2-3; TRBD1 agrees at 7 bases. CDR3 loop: CASSRGGLTDTQYF. CDR3 DNA sequence: TGCGCCAGCAGCCGAGGGGGCCTCACAGATACGCAGTATTTT.